These 21 T cell receptor beta chains originate from one sample sequenced in a study of blood T cell repertoires in COVID-19. Some clones are missing from TCRdb's copy, which holds only in-frame ones; the method was immunoSEQ multiplex PCR. The sample includes 75,000 to 80,000 clones, 88% of them seen just once. The sequenced sample consisted of peripheral blood. These receptors came from a human donor in a cohort sampled during active COVID-19.

The chain joins TRBV7-2 to TRBJ2-3, with D possibly TRBD2 on 6 matching bases. Trimming removed 4 bases from V and 9 bases from J, with 14 bases in between. CDR1 SGHTA and CDR2 FQGNSA come from the germline V gene. This CDR3 is built from 13 residues. In DNA, the CDR3 is TGTGCCAGCAGCTCAAGTAGCGGCTTGACGCAGTATTTT. Translation: CASSSSSGLTQYF.

This clone was seen just once. The chain links TRBV11-2 to TRBJ1-2; 7 bases map to TRBD1. This CDR3 is 12 amino acids long. Germline trimming cut 5 bases from V and 5 bases from J; bases unmatched to any gene: 2. Germline V gene lookup returns CDR1 SGHAT and CDR2 FQNNGV. CDR3 nucleotides: TGTGCCAGCAGCGGGACAGTTTATGGCTACACCTTC. As protein: CASSGTVYGYTF.

The CDR3 sequence is CASKRTSGGADTLFF. The CDR3 bases are TGTGCCAGCAAACGGACTAGCGGGGGGGCCGATACTCTGTTCTTC. The chain links TRBV9 to TRBJ2-1; 15 nucleotides match TRBD2. Germline V gene sequence: CDR1 SGDLS, CDR2 YYNGEE. The CDR3 is 15 amino acids. V lost 6 bases and J lost 15; bases outside the gene matches: 13.

The chain links TRBV19 to TRBJ2-2, with 8 positions matching TRBD2. The germline CDR1 and CDR2 sequences are LNHDA and SQIVND (reference sequence). The CDR3 length is 15 residues. V was clipped by 8 bases and J by 5 bases; unmatched bases: 10. The CDR3 loop is CASRPGTRGTGELFF. In nucleotides, the CDR3 is TGTGCCAGTCGGCCCGGGACTAGGGGTACCGGGGAGCTGTTTTTT. The full variable domain, rest sourced from reference TRBV19 and TRBJ2-2, is DGGITQSPKYLFRKEGQNVTLSCEQNLNHDAMYWYRQDPGQGLRLIYYSQIVNDFQKGDIAEGYSVSREKKESFPLTVTSAQKNPTAFYLCASRPGTRGTGELFFGEGSRLTVL.

V and J are TRBV19 and TRBJ1-1; weak D call: TRBD1 (5 bases). CDR1 is LNHDA and CDR2 is SQIVND in the germline V gene (reference sequence). With 3 bases removed from V and 4 bases from J, the gap between germline ends came to 12 bases. This CDR3 has 14 residues. CDR3 loop: CASSIRGVSTEAFF. In DNA form, the CDR3 reads TGTGCCAGTAGTATCCGGGGGGTGAGCACTGAAGCTTTCTTT.

The chain is built from TRBV24-1 and TRBJ2-2; D gene uncertain. Germline CDR1 reads KGHDR; CDR2 reads SFDVKD. CDR3 length equals 11 residues. Trimming cost V 10 bases and J 2 bases, with 4 bases left between them. CDR3 residues: CATANTGELFF. As DNA, the CDR3 is TGTGCCACAGCAAACACCGGGGAGCTGTTTTTT.

This chain joins TRBV28 and TRBJ1-1, with a weak D call TRBD1 (5 bases). The V and J ends lost 4 bases and 3 bases respectively, with 9 bases between them. The length of the CDR3 is 13 residues. Germline assignment: CDR1 MDHEN and CDR2 SYDVKM. CDR3 protein: CASSSQGDTEAFF. CDR3 bases: TGTGCCAGCAGTTCTCAGGGTGACACTGAAGCTTTCTTT.

This clone has a handful of counts. The chain uses TRBV15 and TRBJ2-5; D may be TRBD2 (5 bases). The CDR3 is 10 residues long. The germline V gene encodes CDR1 LNHNV and CDR2 YYDKDF (reference sequence). V was pared by 8 bases and J by 5 bases, with 6 bases between. The CDR3 reads CATGEETQYF. CDR3 sequence (DNA): TGTGCCACCGGGGAGGAGACCCAGTACTTC.

The V and J genes are TRBV10-3 and TRBJ2-3; TRBD2 matches at 8 bases. V gave up 3 bases and J gave up 2 bases; unmatched junction bases: 1. The CDR3 length is 14 residues. Looked up from germline, CDR1 is ENHRY and CDR2 is SYGVKD. CDR3 sequence reads: CAISDSGTTDTQYF. DNA of the CDR3: TGTGCCATCAGTGATAGCGGGACCACAGATACGCAGTATTTT.

The V call is TRBV7-6, the J call TRBJ2-2, with D possibly being TRBD1 (5 bases). Germline CDR1 SGHVS, CDR2 FNYEAQ. The ends were cut back, 5 bases at V and 2 bases at J, with 12 bases in the middle. CDR3 length: 15 residues. The CDR3 loop is CASSPRQSNTGELFF. In nucleotides, the CDR3 is TGTGCCAGCAGCCCTCGACAGAGTAACACCGGGGAGCTGTTTTTT.

The chain has TRBV9 and TRBJ2-1, with 8 bases that match TRBD2. V shed 2 bases, J shed 1 base, and the junction held 8 bases outside the gene matches. CDR3 size: 17 residues. Germline values: CDR1 SGDLS, CDR2 YYNGEE. The CDR3 protein is CASSVTSGSGSYNEQFF. The CDR3 DNA sequence: TGTGCCAGCAGCGTTACGAGCGGGAGTGGGTCCTACAATGAGCAGTTCTTC.

V gene TRBV12-3 or TRBV12-4 combines with J gene TRBJ1-1; TRBD1 might be the D (5 bases). The V and J ends lost 5 bases and 4 bases respectively, with 8 bases between them. The CDR3 runs to 12 residues. For the CDR3, the DNA is TGTGCCAGCAGTCCCGGGGGCACTGAAGCTTTCTTT. Translated: CASSPGGTEAFF.

The gene calls are TRBV5-1 and TRBJ2-7, with 8 nucleotides matching TRBD2. The trim removed 4 bases at V and 5 bases at J, leaving 17 bases unmatched. This CDR3 is 17 amino acids long. Germline assignment: CDR1 SGHRS and CDR2 YFSETQ. The CDR3 DNA follows: TGCGCCAGCAGCACCCGAAGTAGGGTAGCGGGAAACAACGAGCAGTACTTC. Translating gives CASSTRSRVAGNNEQYF.

The rearrangement links TRBV2 to TRBJ1-5; TRBD1 matches 7 bases. Germline CDR1 reads SNHLY; CDR2 reads FYNNEI. J lost 6 bases, V lost 4 bases, and 3 bases had no gene match. The CDR3 is 13 residues long. CDR3 sequence reads: CASSVTGPQPQHF. Written as DNA, the CDR3 is TGTGCCAGCAGTGTGACAGGGCCTCAGCCCCAGCATTTT.

The chain recombines TRBV19 with TRBJ1-2; 7 bases fit TRBD1. The junction had 13 bases not matched to a gene; V was cut back by 4 bases and J by 5 bases. The CDR3 length is 16 residues. CDR1 and CDR2 from the germline V gene are LNHDA and SQIVND (reference sequence). The CDR3 reads CASSTTGSSGLYGYTF. CDR3 bases: TGTGCCAGTAGTACGACAGGGAGTTCGGGTTTGTATGGCTACACCTTC. The whole variable domain, remainder taken from reference TRBV19 and TRBJ1-2, is DGGITQSPKYLFRKEGQNVTLSCEQNLNHDAMYWYRQDPGQGLRLIYYSQIVNDFQKGDIAEGYSVSREKKESFPLTVTSAQKNPTAFYLCASSTTGSSGLYGYTFGSGTRLTVV.

This chain links TRBV29-1 with TRBJ2-3; D possibly corresponds to TRBD2 (6 bases). Trimming shortened V by 8 bases and J by 2 bases, and 14 bases separated the two germline ends. Germline V CDR1 and CDR2: SQVTM, ANQGSEA. This CDR3 has 13 amino acids. CDR3 loop: CSSTGSNTDTQYF. As DNA, the CDR3 is TGCAGCTCAACCGGGAGTAACACAGATACGCAGTATTTT.

The chain uses TRBV7-8 and TRBJ1-2, with D perhaps TRBD1 (5 bases). Per germline, CDR1 SGHVS and CDR2 FQNEAQ. CDR3 size: 13 residues. Between the trimmed V and J ends, which lost 3 bases and 4 bases, there was a span of 9 bases. CDR3: CASSFGHSYGYTF. The CDR3 DNA reads as TGTGCCAGCAGCTTTGGACATTCCTATGGCTACACCTTC.

The chain employs TRBV19 and TRBJ2-7; D is possibly TRBD2 (7 bases). Germline V gives CDR1 LNHDA, CDR2 SQIVND (reference sequence). The germline V and J ends were trimmed by 3 bases and 0 bases, with 12 bases remaining between them. The CDR3 runs to 15 residues. The CDR3 sequence is CASSIMGGASYEQYF. The CDR3, as DNA: TGTGCCAGTAGTATTATGGGGGGGGCCTCCTACGAGCAGTACTTC.

The V gene is TRBV19, the J gene TRBJ1-6; possible D gene TRBD1, 5 bases. Germline V gene data show CDR1 as LNHDA and CDR2 as SQIVND (reference sequence). The CDR3 has 15 amino acids. V was pared by 6 bases and J by 5 bases, with 14 bases between. Here the CDR3 reads CASRGRGLNNSPLHF. CDR3 coding DNA: TGTGCCAGTAGGGGGCGGGGACTGAATAATTCACCCCTCCACTTT.

The chain joins TRBV5-5 to TRBJ2-4, with D possibly TRBD2 on 6 matching bases. V lost 0 bases and J lost 9, with 13 bases in between. Germline loops: CDR1 SGHKS, CDR2 YYEKEE (reference sequence). The CDR3 spans 14 residues. In nucleotides, the CDR3 is TGTGCCAGCAGCTTGGGGGGAGGACCGGGCATTCAGTACTTC. Amino acids: CASSLGGGPGIQYF.

This chain connects TRBV19 to TRBJ1-2, with D possibly matching TRBD1 (5 bases). V was clipped by 5 bases and J by 8 bases, with 12 bases between them. The CDR3 totals 12 residues. Germline V gene sequence: CDR1 LNHDA, CDR2 SQIVND (reference sequence). Here the CDR3 reads CASSPGLGGYTF. The CDR3 nucleotides read TGTGCCAGTAGTCCAGGGTTGGGAGGCTACACCTTC.